This is a list of T cell receptor beta chains from one sample in a study of neurological immune-mediated disorders. In TCRdb, the 5' RACE reads were re-called with MiXCR into one record per CDR3 protein. The sample consists of nearly 60,000 distinct CDR3 sequences, roughly 3.5% of them appearing once. Sequenced: PBMCs. Receptor source: a woman in her sixties with multiple sclerosis. Each CDR3 is given with its conserved first and last residue. Fields, in order: J gene, clone size, D gene, V gene, CDR3 DNA, CDR3 protein. D genes are given only for firm matches. A clone size is listed for some rows: how often the clone was seen (once, few, many), or a class if it is expanded.

>TRBJ1-6|many|TRBD1|TRBV27
TGTGCCAGCAGCTCCCGGGACAGGGTAACTTCACCCCTCCACTTT
CASSSRDRVTSPLHF
>TRBJ1-1|many|TRBD1|TRBV12-3/TRBV12-4
TGTGCCAGCATAATCGGGACAGCGAACACTGAAGCTTTCTTT
CASIIGTANTEAFF
>TRBJ2-1|many|.|TRBV21-1
TGTGCCAGCAGCAATACCCACAGGGATAATGAGCAGTTCTTC
CASSNTHRDNEQFF
>TRBJ2-5|many|TRBD1|TRBV5-1
TGCGCCAGCAGAAGGGACAGGGGAGAGACCCAGTACTTC
CASRRDRGETQYF
>TRBJ2-1|many|.|TRBV28
TGTGCCAGCAGAGGAACAGGGGAGGCCTACAATGAGCAGTTCTTC
CASRGTGEAYNEQFF
>TRBJ2-7|many|.|TRBV20-1
TGCAGTGCTAGGGAAGGCTCTTATGAGCAGTACTTC
CSAREGSYEQYF
>TRBJ1-5|many|.|TRBV7-2
TGTGCCAGCAGCTATGACAATCAGCCCCAGCATTTT
CASSYDNQPQHF
>TRBJ2-3|many|.|TRBV7-3
TGTGCCAGCAGCTCCCGGTTAGCGTCTGGTAGCACAGATACGCAGTATTTT
CASSSRLASGSTDTQYF
>TRBJ1-2|many|.|TRBV7-9
TGTGCCAGCAGCTTAGATCTCGACAGGAACTATGGCTACACCTTC
CASSLDLDRNYGYTF
>TRBJ1-4|.|.|TRBV12-3/TRBV12-4
TGTGCCAGCAGTTTCGGGGCGAAACTGTTTTTT
CASSFGAKLFF
>TRBJ2-5|many|TRBD1|TRBV15
TGTGCCACCAGCAGAGGAGTAGGGGGCGAGGAGACCCAGTACTTC
CATSRGVGGEETQYF
>TRBJ2-1|many|.|TRBV5-1
TGCGCCAGCAGCTTGATACCGGGATCCCGGTTGGGGAATGAGCAGTTCTTC
CASSLIPGSRLGNEQFF
>TRBJ2-1|many|.|TRBV29-1
TGCAGCGGCGAGGACGGAATGGGAAACAATGAGCAGTTCTTC
CSGEDGMGNNEQFF
>TRBJ1-2|many|.|TRBV3-1
TGTGCCAGCAGCCAAGATCTCTATGGCTACACCTTC
CASSQDLYGYTF
>TRBJ2-5|many|.|TRBV5-1
TGCGCCAGCAGCTTGTACGGCCAGTACCAAGAGACCCAGTACTTC
CASSLYGQYQETQYF
>TRBJ2-1|many|.|TRBV21-1
TGTGCCAGCAGCAATCAGGGGTCAGGGACCGGTTACAATGAGCAGTTCTTC
CASSNQGSGTGYNEQFF
>TRBJ2-1|many|.|TRBV6-1
TGTGCCAGCACCCGCACCAATGAGCAGTTCTTC
CASTRTNEQFF
>TRBJ1-2|few|TRBD1|TRBV15
TGTGCCACCAGCAGTGAGACAGGGGCCGGCGGCTACACCTTC
CATSSETGAGGYTF
>TRBJ2-7|many|.|TRBV20-1
TGCAGTGCTAGAGATCTTCTAACCTACGAGCAGTACTTC
CSARDLLTYEQYF
>TRBJ2-2|many|.|TRBV12-3/TRBV12-4
TGTGCCAGCAGTTTTGGGCGGGCGAACACCGGGGAGCTGTTTTTT
CASSFGRANTGELFF
>TRBJ1-2|many|.|TRBV29-1
TGCAGCGTTGAAGACGCACTCCGGGGCCATGGCTACACCTTC
CSVEDALRGHGYTF
>TRBJ2-1|many|.|TRBV3-1
TGTGCCAGCAGCCGCTCTGAGGGCGGGGGCGAGCAGTTCTTC
CASSRSEGGGEQFF
>TRBJ2-7|few|.|TRBV11-2
TGTGCCAGCAGCGCCATCCCCTCGGTTGCCTACGAGCAGTACTTC
CASSAIPSVAYEQYF
>TRBJ2-7|many|.|TRBV7-9
TGTGCCTCCACCGGGATTAACTCCTACGAGCAGTACTTC
CASTGINSYEQYF
>TRBJ2-2|many|.|TRBV4-1
TGCGCCAGCAGATGGCGGGCTAGCGAAGGCACCGGGGAGCTGTTTTTT
CASRWRASEGTGELFF
>TRBJ2-4|many|.|TRBV27
TGTGCCAGCAGCCATCTCCGGGGACTCCAAGGGATCAACATTCAGTACTTC
CASSHLRGLQGINIQYF
>TRBJ2-1|many|.|TRBV5-1
TGCGCCAGCAACTTCTCCCCGGGTAGCTCTAATGAGCAGTTCTTC
CASNFSPGSSNEQFF
>TRBJ2-3|many|TRBD2|TRBV5-1
TGCGCCAGCAGCTTGAGTTCTAGCGGGAGCACAGATACGCAGTATTTT
CASSLSSSGSTDTQYF
>TRBJ1-3|.|.|TRBV6-1
TGTGCCAGCTCCCCCCGGGGGGAAGGAAAAAACATATATTTT
CASSPRGEGKNIYF
>TRBJ1-2|few|.|TRBV20-1
TGCAGTGCTAGAGACCCTACGGGGGCGCGCTATGGCTACACCTTC
CSARDPTGARYGYTF
>TRBJ1-5|many|.|TRBV20-1
TGCAGTGCCATCACAGGGTTAGGAGGCAATCAGCCCCAGCATTTT
CSAITGLGGNQPQHF
>TRBJ2-3|many|.|TRBV29-1
TGCAGCGTTCTTGGCGGACAAGGGGATACGCAGTATTTT
CSVLGGQGDTQYF
>TRBJ2-7|many|.|TRBV11-2
TGTGCCAGCAGCTTAAGGGCTAGCCAATACGAGCAGTACTTC
CASSLRASQYEQYF
>TRBJ2-7|many|.|TRBV24-1
TGTGCCACCAGTGATTTTTACGAGCAGTACTTC
CATSDFYEQYF
>TRBJ2-1|many|TRBD1|TRBV4-3
TGCGCCAGCAGCCTGGGGACAGGGGGATCCTACAATGAGCAGTTCTTC
CASSLGTGGSYNEQFF
>TRBJ2-5|many|TRBD1|TRBV20-1
TGCAGTGCTAGGATCCCGACAGGGTCGGAGACCCAGTACTTC
CSARIPTGSETQYF
>TRBJ2-3|many|TRBD2|TRBV5-1
TGCGCCAGCAGCTTGTTTCAACTAGCGGACACAGATACGCAGTATTTT
CASSLFQLADTDTQYF
>TRBJ2-1|many|TRBD2|TRBV7-9
TGTGCCAGCAGGGTAACTAGCGCCTTACCTGACAATGAGCAGTTCTTC
CASRVTSALPDNEQFF
>TRBJ2-7|many|TRBD1|TRBV28
TGTGCCAGCAGTTCCCTCGGGACAGGGTATTACGAGCAGTACTTC
CASSSLGTGYYEQYF
>TRBJ2-3|many|TRBD2|TRBV20-1
TGCAGTGCTGTTAGCGGGTTCACAGATACGCAGTATTTT
CSAVSGFTDTQYF
>TRBJ2-1|many|.|TRBV5-1
TGCGCCAGCAGCTTACAGTCCTACAATGAGCAGTTCTTC
CASSLQSYNEQFF
>TRBJ2-7|many|.|TRBV6-6
TGTGCCAGCAGCCGGGACCCTAAAACCTACGAGCAGTACTTC
CASSRDPKTYEQYF
>TRBJ2-1|many|TRBD2|TRBV20-1
TGCAGTGCCACTAGCGGTCCCTCCTACAATGAGCAGTTCTTC
CSATSGPSYNEQFF
>TRBJ1-1|many|.|TRBV15
TGTGCCACCTCTTTCACCGAGGTTGGCACTGAAGCTTTCTTT
CATSFTEVGTEAFF
>TRBJ1-1|many|.|TRBV7-9
TGTGCCAGCAGCCCTGATAACGGGGGGGGCACTGAAGCTTTCTTT
CASSPDNGGGTEAFF
>TRBJ2-1|many|.|TRBV4-2
TGTGCCAGCAGCCAAGATGTACATAACTCCTACAATGAGCAGTTCTTC
CASSQDVHNSYNEQFF
>TRBJ2-7|few|TRBD1|TRBV2
TGTGCCAGCAGCCCCGGGACAGGGAGCTACGAGCAGTACTTC
CASSPGTGSYEQYF
>TRBJ2-1|many|.|TRBV2
TGTGCCAGCTGCCGGGGTTGGACCTACGGGGGCAATGAGCAGTTCTTC
CASCRGWTYGGNEQFF
>TRBJ1-1|many|.|TRBV12-3/TRBV12-4
TGTGCCAGCAGTTTAACCCGAGCTGAAGCTTTCTTT
CASSLTRAEAFF
>TRBJ2-7|many|.|TRBV28
TGTGCCAGCAGTTTTGGGGGGGCGCCCAAGGAGCAGTACTTC
CASSFGGAPKEQYF